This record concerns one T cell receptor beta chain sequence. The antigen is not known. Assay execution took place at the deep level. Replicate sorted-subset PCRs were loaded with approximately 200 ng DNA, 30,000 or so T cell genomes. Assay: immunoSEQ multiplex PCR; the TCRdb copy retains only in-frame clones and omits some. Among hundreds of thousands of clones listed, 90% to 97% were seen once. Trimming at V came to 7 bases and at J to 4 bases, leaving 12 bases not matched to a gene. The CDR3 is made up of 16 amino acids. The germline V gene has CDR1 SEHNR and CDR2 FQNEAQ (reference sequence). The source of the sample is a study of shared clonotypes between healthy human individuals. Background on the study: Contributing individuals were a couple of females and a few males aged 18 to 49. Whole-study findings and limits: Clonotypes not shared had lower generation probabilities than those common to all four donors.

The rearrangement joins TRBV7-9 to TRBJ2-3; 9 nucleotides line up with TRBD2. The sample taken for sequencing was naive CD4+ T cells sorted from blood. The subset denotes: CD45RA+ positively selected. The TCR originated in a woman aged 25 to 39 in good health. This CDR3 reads CASTPGVSGRSDTQYF. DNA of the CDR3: TGTGCCAGCACTCCGGGGGTTAGCGGGAGATCAGATACGCAGTATTTT.